This is a list of T cell receptor beta chains from one sample in a study of PD-1 blockade in classical Hodgkin lymphoma. Sequencing used immunoSEQ multiplex PCR; TCRdb keeps in-frame clones, though not all of them. The table records over 80,000 clones, roughly 92% of them present only once. The material sequenced was peripheral blood mononuclear cells (PBMCs), taken at baseline. The receptor source for this set is a human donor with classical Hodgkin lymphoma. The CDR3 runs from the conserved cysteine through the conserved F or W. The D gene is left open where the match is weak. Clone size is stated in some rows and not others, as once, few, many or a class when expanded.

J	size	D	V	DNA	CDR3
TRBJ2-2	NA	NA	TRBV29-1	TGCAGCGTTGGGGGCAAAACGAACACCGGGGAGCTGTTTTTT	CSVGGKTNTGELFF
TRBJ1-2	NA	NA	TRBV27	TGTGCCAGCAGCGGGGGGCGGTACTATGGCTACACCTTC	CASSGGRYYGYTF
TRBJ1-5	NA	NA	TRBV15	TGTGCCACCAGCAGAGATGAGCATAGCAATCAGCCCCAGCATTTT	CATSRDEHSNQPQHF
TRBJ2-7	NA	TRBD2	TRBV27	TGTGCCAGCAGTCTCGGACTAGCCCCCAACTACGAGCAGTACTTC	CASSLGLAPNYEQYF
TRBJ1-1	NA	NA	TRBV18	TGTGCCAGCTCACCAGGGGCCCAGGTGGCAGCTTTCTTT	CASSPGAQVAAFF
TRBJ2-4	NA	NA	TRBV7-9	TGTGCCAGCAGCCGGATTAGCGCCCCCATAGCCAAAAACATTCAGTACTTC	CASSRISAPIAKNIQYF
TRBJ2-2	NA	NA	TRBV4-2	TGTGCCAGCAGCCAAGCTAGAGCGAACACCGGGGAGCTGTTTTTT	CASSQARANTGELFF
TRBJ2-7	NA	NA	TRBV29-1	TGCAGCGTTGAAGATCGAGATCGCGACTGGAGACTACGAGAGCAGTACTTC	CSVEDRDRDWRLREQYF
TRBJ1-4	NA	NA	TRBV7-9	TGTGCCAGCAGTACAAGGACCGACAGGCGCCGTGAAAAACTGTTTTTT	CASSTRTDRRREKLFF
TRBJ2-7	NA	TRBD1	TRBV7-3	TGTGCCAGCAGCTTAGGCCAGGGGGCCAACGAGCAGTACTTC	CASSLGQGANEQYF
TRBJ1-5	NA	NA	TRBV19	TGTGCCAGTAACCGCCGGGACACGGGCAATCAGCCCCAGCATTTT	CASNRRDTGNQPQHF
TRBJ2-3	NA	TRBD2	TRBV5-1	TGCGCCAGCAGCTTGTTAATAGCGGGAGATGCAGATACGCAGTATTTT	CASSLLIAGDADTQYF
TRBJ2-1	NA	TRBD1	TRBV19	TGTGCCAGTAGTATAGATATACAGGGGGCTCAGGACAATGAGCAGTTCTTC	CASSIDIQGAQDNEQFF
TRBJ1-3	NA	NA	TRBV19	TGTGCCAGTAGTATGGTTGGACGGGTACCCTCTGGAAACACCATATATTTT	CASSMVGRVPSGNTIYF
TRBJ2-1	NA	NA	TRBV10-1	TGCGCCAGCAGTGAGTCCAGGGCCTTCAATGAGCAGTTCTTC	CASSESRAFNEQFF
TRBJ2-7	NA	TRBD2	TRBV6-6	TGTGCCAGCAGTCCCCGGGGGGACGAGCAGTACTTC	CASSPRGDEQYF
TRBJ2-7	NA	NA	TRBV21-1	TGTGCCTCATGGCCCGGGACAGGGTTCTACGAGCAGTACTTC	CASWPGTGFYEQYF
TRBJ2-1	NA	TRBD1	TRBV7-2	TGTGCCAGCAGCTTAGGCCCGGGACAGCGCAATGAGCAGTTCTTC	CASSLGPGQRNEQFF
TRBJ2-6	NA	TRBD1	TRBV7-8	TGTGCCAGTGGGACAGGGGCCCTCTCTGGGGCCAACGTCCTGACTTTC	CASGTGALSGANVLTF
TRBJ1-5	few	NA	TRBV6-1	TGTGCCAGCAGTCCGGACAACAATCAGCCCCAGCATTTT	CASSPDNNQPQHF
TRBJ1-5	NA	NA	TRBV27	TGTGCCAGCAGTCCGGACACTTATAGCAATCAGCCCCAGCATTTT	CASSPDTYSNQPQHF
TRBJ1-5	NA	NA	TRBV11-2	TGTGCCAGCAGCTATCAGGGAGGGAGCAATCAGCCCCAGCATTTT	CASSYQGGSNQPQHF
TRBJ2-3	NA	TRBD2	TRBV9	TGTGCCAGCAGCGTAGACGGGAGGGCCGGAGATACGCAGTATTTT	CASSVDGRAGDTQYF
TRBJ1-1	once	NA	TRBV28	TGTGCCAGCCCCGGACATGGGCACTCTACTGAAGCTTTCTTT	CASPGHGHSTEAFF
TRBJ2-1	NA	TRBD2	TRBV27	TGTGCCAGCAGTTTAAGGCGGGAGAGTCCCTACAATGAGCAGTTCTTC	CASSLRRESPYNEQFF
TRBJ2-3	NA	NA	TRBV5-1	TGCGCCAGCAGCCTCGCGGGACAGTTTGTCACAGATACGCAGTATTTT	CASSLAGQFVTDTQYF
TRBJ2-2	NA	NA	TRBV6-5	TGTGCCAGCAGTTTTTCAGAGATTCCCGGGGAGCTGTTTTTT	CASSFSEIPGELFF
TRBJ2-7	once	NA	TRBV27	TGTGCCAGTCTTGGTTATCAAAGCAGGGTGCAGTACTTC	CASLGYQSRVQYF
TRBJ2-3	NA	TRBD2	TRBV14	TGTGCCAGCAGCTGGACTAGCGGAAGCACAGATACGCAGTATTTT	CASSWTSGSTDTQYF
TRBJ2-5	NA	TRBD2	TRBV4-1	TGCGCCAGCAGCCAAGAGGGGCGCGGGAGGGGGGAGACCCAGTACTTC	CASSQEGRGRGETQYF
TRBJ2-6	NA	NA	TRBV27	TGTGCCAGCAGTTTAACCCCGCTACGGGCCAACGTCCTGACTTTC	CASSLTPLRANVLTF
TRBJ1-2	NA	NA	TRBV5-1	TGCGCCAGCAGCGCCGGGACAAACTTGCAGTATGGCTACACCTTC	CASSAGTNLQYGYTF
TRBJ1-1	NA	NA	TRBV5-1	TGCGCCAGCCCAGCCGAGGCACAATACAGGGACAACTTTATCGGGAACACTGAAGCTTTCTTT	CASPAEAQYRDNFIGNTEAFF
TRBJ2-7	once	NA	TRBV5-4	TGTGCCAGCAGCAGCCTCTACGAGCAGTACTTC	CASSSLYEQYF
TRBJ2-6	NA	NA	TRBV5-4	TGTGCCAGCAGCTTGGCCCGAGGGGCTGGGGCCAACGTCCTGACTTTC	CASSLARGAGANVLTF
TRBJ2-2	NA	NA	TRBV12-5	TGTGCTAGTGGTTTGGACACCGGGGAGCTGTTTTTT	CASGLDTGELFF
TRBJ1-1	NA	NA	TRBV5-6	TGTGCCAGCAGCTTGGCGGAAGGCGGCACTGAAGCTTTCTTT	CASSLAEGGTEAFF
TRBJ2-2	NA	TRBD1	TRBV10-2	TGCGCCAGCAGTGAACTCCGGGACAGAGGGTTGTTTTTT	CASSELRDRGLFF
TRBJ2-3	NA	NA	TRBV6-5	TGTGCCAGCAGTTCTCTGGGGGCAAAAGATACGCAGTATTTT	CASSSLGAKDTQYF
TRBJ1-2	few	NA	TRBV11-3	TGTGCCAGCAGCGCAGAAGGACCTAACATTTCCTACGGCTACACCTTC	CASSAEGPNISYGYTF
TRBJ2-3	NA	NA	TRBV30	TGTGCCTGGACTCGTTCAGATACGCAGTATTTT	CAWTRSDTQYF
TRBJ1-1	NA	TRBD1	TRBV30	TGTGCCTGGGGGGACAGGGGTCGTAACACTGAAGCTTTCTTT	CAWGDRGRNTEAFF
TRBJ2-5	NA	NA	TRBV4-1	TGCGCCAGCAGCCAAGGCCGACCAGAGACCCAGTACTTC	CASSQGRPETQYF
TRBJ2-1	NA	TRBD1	TRBV27	TGTGCCAGCCATGATCTGGACAGGGGGCGCCATGAGCAGTTCTTC	CASHDLDRGRHEQFF
TRBJ2-1	once	NA	TRBV9	TGTGCCAGCACCGGGGAGGCCCTCTCCTACAATGAGCAGTTCTTC	CASTGEALSYNEQFF
TRBJ2-5	NA	TRBD1	TRBV28	TGTGCCAGCAGTCCCCGGACAGGGGGGTTCCAAGAGACCCAGTACTTC	CASSPRTGGFQETQYF
TRBJ1-3	NA	NA	TRBV11-2	TGTGCCAGCAGCTTAGAGGGGTCAAGAAGTAAGGACACCATATATTTT	CASSLEGSRSKDTIYF
TRBJ1-1	few	NA	TRBV29-1	TGCAGCGTTGTGTCAGGGGACACTGAAGCTTTCTTT	CSVVSGDTEAFF